One and the same sample provided the 6 T cell receptor beta chains below, sequenced in a study of T cell clonotyping in hematopoietic cell transplantation. Libraries were prepared by immunoSEQ multiplex PCR; TCRdb keeps only in-frame clonotypes and omits some of them. The sample has about 36,000 clones; roughly 95% are singletons. Noted time point: recipient sample about 28 days before transplant, after cytoreduction. The sample here was peripheral blood mononuclear cells, taken before stem cell transplant. The receptors were gathered from a man aged 35 to 55 with chronic myeloid leukemia. Some clones in this sample may be carry-over from other donors' samples.

This clone has a single count. The V gene is TRBV5-4, the J gene TRBJ1-1, with D hard to call. V was trimmed by 1 base and J by 1 base, leaving 5 bases between them. The V gene's germline CDR1 is SGHNT and CDR2 YYREEE (reference sequence). The CDR3 length is 13 residues. As DNA, the CDR3 is TGTGCCAGCAGCTTGAGACAGAACACTGAAGCTTTCTTT. As protein: CASSLRQNTEAFF.

The V call is TRBV28, the J call TRBJ1-6, with 10 bases lining up with TRBD1. Trimming cost V 2 bases and J 9 bases; bases outside gene matches: 1. This CDR3 comprises 14 residues. Germline CDR1 reads MDHEN; CDR2 reads SYDVKM. This chain's CDR3 is CASSLGQGGSPLHF. The DNA for the CDR3 is TGTGCCAGCAGTTTAGGACAGGGGGGTTCACCCCTCCACTTT. Full variable domain (rest looked up from reference TRBV28 and TRBJ1-6): DVKVTQSSRYLVKRTGEKVFLECVQDMDHENMFWYRQDPGLGLRLIYFSYDVKMKEKGDIPEGYSVSREKKERFSLILESASTNQTSMYLCASSLGQGGSPLHFGNGTRLTVT.

The gene calls are TRBV4-2 and TRBJ2-5, with 8 bases aligning to TRBD2. This CDR3 has 16 residues. Germline V gives CDR1 LGHNA, CDR2 YNFKEQ. Trimming took 6 bases from V and 9 from J; bases not matched to a gene: 18. The CDR3 DNA follows: TGTGCCAGCAGTCAAACCAGCGGGGGTACTCAGTGGGCCCAGTACTTC. Translation gives CASSQTSGGTQWAQYF.

V is TRBV5-4 and J is TRBJ2-7, with 8 bases that match TRBD1. CDR1 is SGHNT, CDR2 YYREEE, per germline (reference sequence). The CDR3 sequence is 14 residues long. V lost 3 bases, J lost 2 bases, and 4 bases stayed unmatched. The CDR3 sequence: CASSSKQGAYEQYF. In DNA, the CDR3 is TGTGCCAGCAGCTCTAAACAGGGGGCCTACGAGCAGTACTTC. Full variable domain (outside the CDR3, taken from reference TRBV5-4 and TRBJ2-7): ETGVTQSPTHLIKTRGQQVTLRCSSQSGHNTVSWYQQALGQGPQFIFQYYREEENGRGNFPPRFSGLQFPNYSSELNVNALELDDSALYLCASSSKQGAYEQYFGPGTRLTVT.

J is TRBJ1-3 and V is TRBV5-1; D remains unclear. The germline V gene encodes CDR1 SGHRS and CDR2 YFSETQ. The V and J ends lost 1 base and 2 bases respectively, with 7 bases between them. The CDR3 is 14 amino acids. In DNA, the CDR3 is TGCGCCAGCAGCTTGATCGGGGCTGGAAACACCATATATTTT. Its protein is CASSLIGAGNTIYF.

This sequence joins TRBV5-1 and TRBJ2-5, with 7 bases aligning to TRBD1. Germline V gene data show CDR1 as SGHRS and CDR2 as YFSETQ. Trimming removed 4 bases from V and 1 base from J; junction bases left unmatched: 7. CDR3 length: 15 amino acids. CDR3 sequence: CASSDGTATQETQYF. The CDR3 nucleotides read TGCGCCAGCAGCGACGGGACAGCCACCCAAGAGACCCAGTACTTC.